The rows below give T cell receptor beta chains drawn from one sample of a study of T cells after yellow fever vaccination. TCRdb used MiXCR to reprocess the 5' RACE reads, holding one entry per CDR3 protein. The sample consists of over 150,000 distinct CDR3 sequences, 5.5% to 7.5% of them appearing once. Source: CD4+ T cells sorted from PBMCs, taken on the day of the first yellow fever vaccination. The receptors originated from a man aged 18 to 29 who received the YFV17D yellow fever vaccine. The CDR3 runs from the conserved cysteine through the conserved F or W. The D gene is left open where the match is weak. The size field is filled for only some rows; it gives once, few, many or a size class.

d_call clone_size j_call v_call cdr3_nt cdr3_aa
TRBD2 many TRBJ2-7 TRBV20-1 TGCAGTGCTGCCTTGGGGTCAGCGGGGAACTACGAGCAGTACTTC CSAALGSAGNYEQYF
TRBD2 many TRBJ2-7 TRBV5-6 TGTGCCAGCAGCCGGTGGACTAGCGGCTTCTACGAGCAGTACTTC CASSRWTSGFYEQYF
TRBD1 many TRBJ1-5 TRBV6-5 TGTGCCAGCAGTCGACAGGGGGCCCGCAATCAGCCCCAGCATTTT CASSRQGARNQPQHF
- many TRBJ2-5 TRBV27 TGTGCCAGCAGTCCCAAGAGGGGCCTTTATGAGACCCAGTACTTC CASSPKRGLYETQYF
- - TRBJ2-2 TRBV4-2 TGTGCCAGCAGCCCCAGGGAGCGGAACACCGGGGAGCTGTTTTTT CASSPRERNTGELFF
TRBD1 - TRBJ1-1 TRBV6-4 TGTGCCAGCAAGAAGGGACAGGGGAACACTGAAGCTTTCTTT CASKKGQGNTEAFF
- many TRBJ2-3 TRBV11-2 TGTGCCAGCAGCTTAGATTGGGGGGGCGGTACGCAGTATTTT CASSLDWGGGTQYF
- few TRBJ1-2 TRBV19 TGTGCCAGTAGTAGAGGCGGCGGGCTTGACTATGGCTACACCTTC CASSRGGGLDYGYTF
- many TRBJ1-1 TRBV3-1 TGTGCCAGCAGCCAAAGCGAATGGGACACTGAAGCTTTCTTT CASSQSEWDTEAFF
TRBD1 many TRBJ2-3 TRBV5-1 TGCGCCAGCAGCTTCACAGGGGGTGGAGATACGCAGTATTTT CASSFTGGGDTQYF
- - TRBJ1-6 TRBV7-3 TGTGCCAGCAGCTCCTCGGGAGGGACAATTTCACCCCTCCACTTT CASSSSGGTISPLHF
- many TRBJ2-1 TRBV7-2 TGTGCCAGCAGCTTATACCGCGCGTGGGCTCGGAATGAGCAGTTCTTC CASSLYRAWARNEQFF
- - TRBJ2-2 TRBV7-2 TGTGCCAGCAGCACGGACACCGGGGAGCTGTTTTTT CASSTDTGELFF
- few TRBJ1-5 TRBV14 TGTGCCAGCAGCCAAGTCTGGGATGGAAATCAGCCCCAGCATTTT CASSQVWDGNQPQHF
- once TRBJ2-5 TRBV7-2 TGTGCCAGCAGCTTCACAGGGTCGGCAGAGACCCAGTACTTC CASSFTGSAETQYF
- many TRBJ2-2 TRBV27 TGTGCCAGCCCACTGAACGCGGGCGGGGAGCTGTTTTTT CASPLNAGGELFF
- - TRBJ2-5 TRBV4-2 TGTGCCAGCAGCCAGGACGTCGTTCAAGAGACCCAGTACTTC CASSQDVVQETQYF
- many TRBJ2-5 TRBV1 TGCACCAGCAGTCTAAAGCGGGAGACCCAGTACTTC CTSSLKRETQYF
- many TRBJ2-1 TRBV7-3 TGTGCCAGCAGCTTAACTGTCGGCTCCTACAATGAGCAGTTCTTC CASSLTVGSYNEQFF
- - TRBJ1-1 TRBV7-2 TGTGCCAGCAGATGGGCGACTGAAGCTTTCTTT CASRWATEAFF
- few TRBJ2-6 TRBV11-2 TGTGCCAGCAGCTTGATGGACTTTGGGTCTGGGGCCAACGTCCTGACTTTC CASSLMDFGSGANVLTF
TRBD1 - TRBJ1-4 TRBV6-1 TGTGCCAGCAGCCGGACAGGGATAATTGAAAAACTGTTTTTT CASSRTGIIEKLFF
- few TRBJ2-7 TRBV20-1 TGCAGTGCTACTCACTCGAGGGCAGGTACCTACGAGCAGTACTTC CSATHSRAGTYEQYF
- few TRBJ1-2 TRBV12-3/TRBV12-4 TGTGCCAGCAGTTTTCCCAGGTTACATGGCTACACCTTC CASSFPRLHGYTF
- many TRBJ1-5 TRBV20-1 TGCAGTGCCAGAGAGGGGGAGACCGCTAATCAGCCCCAGCATTTT CSAREGETANQPQHF
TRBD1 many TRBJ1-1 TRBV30 TGTGCCTGGAGCGCGCAGGGGGGAAAAGCTTTCTTT CAWSAQGGKAFF
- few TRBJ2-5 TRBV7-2 TGTGCCAGCAGCTTAGCGGCAGGGCTAGAGACCCAGTACTTC CASSLAAGLETQYF
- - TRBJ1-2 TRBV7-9 TGTGCCAGCAGCTTATTACAGTATGGCTACACCTTC CASSLLQYGYTF
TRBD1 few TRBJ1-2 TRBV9 TGTGCCAGCAGCGTAGATCCATTGGGGACAGACTATGGCTACACCTTC CASSVDPLGTDYGYTF
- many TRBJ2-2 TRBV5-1 TGCGCCAGCAGCCTGCGGGGATCGGCCGGGGAGCTGTTTTTT CASSLRGSAGELFF
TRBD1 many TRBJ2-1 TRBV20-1 TGCAGTGCTAGAATACCGGGACAGGGGTGGAATGAGCAGTTCTTC CSARIPGQGWNEQFF
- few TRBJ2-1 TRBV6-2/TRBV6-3 TGTGCCATCGCAGCCTACCGATACAATGAGCAGTTCTTC CAIAAYRYNEQFF
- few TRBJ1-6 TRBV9 TGTGCCAGCAGCGTATACAGCTCCTATAATTCACCCCTCCACTTT CASSVYSSYNSPLHF
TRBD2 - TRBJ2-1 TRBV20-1 TGCAGTGCTAGCCTTAGCGGGGGGGCTTACAATGAGCAGTTCTTC CSASLSGGAYNEQFF
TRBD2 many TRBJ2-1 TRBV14 TGTGCCAGCAGCCATCTAGCGGGGGGGCCAAATGAGCAGTTCTTC CASSHLAGGPNEQFF
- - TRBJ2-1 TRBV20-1 TGCAGTGCACGTGGGGGGGCCTCCTACAATGAGCAGTTCTTC CSARGGASYNEQFF
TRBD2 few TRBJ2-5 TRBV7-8 TGTGCCAGCAGCCGACGGACTAGCGGAGAGACCCAGTACTTC CASSRRTSGETQYF
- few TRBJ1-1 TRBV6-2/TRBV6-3 TGTGCCAGCAGTTATTGGAAGGGGGTAGCTGAAGCTTTCTTT CASSYWKGVAEAFF
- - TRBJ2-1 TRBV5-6 TGTGCCAGCAGCTTTCTTAGGGGCGATGAGCAGTTCTTC CASSFLRGDEQFF
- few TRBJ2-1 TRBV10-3 TGTGCCATCAGCGACCGGCGAGATGAGCAGTTCTTC CAISDRRDEQFF
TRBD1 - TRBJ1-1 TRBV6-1 TGTGCCAGCATCCCGGGACAGGGGAACACTGAAGCTTTCTTT CASIPGQGNTEAFF
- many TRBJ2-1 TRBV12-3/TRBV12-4 TGTGCCAGCAGTTTAAGGGGACTTTACAATGAGCAGTTCTTC CASSLRGLYNEQFF
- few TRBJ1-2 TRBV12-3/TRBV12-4 TGTGCCAGCAGCCAGCTTGCCCCATATGGCTACACCTTC CASSQLAPYGYTF
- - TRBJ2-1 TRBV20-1 TGCAGTGCTTTCCATCCCCTAGGCGTGGGGAACAATGAGCAGTTCTTC CSAFHPLGVGNNEQFF
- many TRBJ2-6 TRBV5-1 TGCGCCAGCAGAGGTGATTCTGGGGCCAACGTCCTGACTTTC CASRGDSGANVLTF
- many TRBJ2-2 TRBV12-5 TGTGCTAGTGGTTTGGTACTCCTTCAGGGTTGGGACACCGGGGAGCTGTTTTTT CASGLVLLQGWDTGELFF
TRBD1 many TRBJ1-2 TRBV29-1 TGCAGCGTTTCACAGGGGGCGTGGGGCTACACCTTC CSVSQGAWGYTF
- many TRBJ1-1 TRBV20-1 TGCAGTGCTAGAGGCGCAGCGAACACTGAAGCTTTCTTT CSARGAANTEAFF
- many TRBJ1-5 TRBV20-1 TGCAGTGCTGGATCCCGACAGAGCAATCAGCCCCAGCATTTT CSAGSRQSNQPQHF
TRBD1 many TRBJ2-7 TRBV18 TGTGCCAGCTCATACACGACAGGGGAAAGCTCCTACGAGCAGTACTTC CASSYTTGESSYEQYF
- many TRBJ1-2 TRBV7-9 TGTGCCAGCAGCTTAAGGGATTACTATGGCTACACCTTC CASSLRDYYGYTF
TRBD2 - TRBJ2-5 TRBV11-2 TGTGCCAGCAGCAAGGGACTAGCGGGGGGTAGGGAGACCCAGTACTTC CASSKGLAGGRETQYF
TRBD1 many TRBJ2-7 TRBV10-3 TGTGCCATCAGGGTTTCGGGACAGGGGTACGAGCAGTACTTC CAIRVSGQGYEQYF
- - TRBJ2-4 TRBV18 TGTGCCAGCTCACCACCGGTATCAGGGACCAAAAACATTCAGTACTTC CASSPPVSGTKNIQYF
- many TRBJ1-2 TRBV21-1 TGTGCCAGCAGCAAAGAACATCCAGTCTATGGCTACACCTTC CASSKEHPVYGYTF
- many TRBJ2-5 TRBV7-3 TGTGCCAGCAGCACTGGGACGGCGGAGACCCAGTACTTC CASSTGTAETQYF
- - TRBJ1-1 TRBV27 TGTGCCAGCAGTTTATTTTTCGGCAGGAACACTGAAGCTTTCTTT CASSLFFGRNTEAFF
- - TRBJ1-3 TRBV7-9 TGTGCCGACGGCACAGCTGGAATCACCATATATTTT CADGTAGITIYF
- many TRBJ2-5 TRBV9 TGTGCCAGCAGCGTAGCTTGGGGTCCCCAAGAGACCCAGTACTTC CASSVAWGPQETQYF